Presented here are 30 T cell receptor beta chains from one specimen sequenced in a study of shared clonotypes between healthy human individuals. The naive CD8 fraction comprised CD45RO-negative cells positively selected for CCR7 and excluded terminally differentiated effector memory CD45RA+ cells. Here immunoSEQ multiplex PCR was the method, and the copy in TCRdb shows in-frame clones only, minus some. The data hold approximately 2,000,000 clones, with 90% to 95% observed a single time. Sample: naive CD8+ T cells from PBMCs. These receptors all come from a man aged 18 to 29 in good health. Some clones in this sample may be carry-over from other donors' samples.

This rearrangement joins TRBV5-1 to TRBJ2-7; TRBD2 might be the D (5 bases). Germline values: CDR1 SGHRS, CDR2 YFSETQ. Trimming took 7 bases from V and 5 from J, leaving 10 bases between them. The CDR3 length is 11 residues. CDR3 loop: CASAERDEQYF. CDR3 nucleotide sequence: TGCGCCAGCGCGGAGAGGGACGAGCAGTACTTC.

In this sample, this clone turned up once. Other nucleotide sequences in the sample specify the same CDR3. Here the CDR3 DNA reads TGTGCCAGCAGCCCGAGGGGCGGGAATGAGCAGTTCTTC. This gives the protein CASSPRGGNEQFF. The rearrangement joins TRBV11-3 to TRBJ2-1; the D gene could be TRBD1 or TRBD2 (5 bases each). Trimming took 5 bases from V and 7 from J, leaving 12 bases between them. This CDR3 has 13 residues. Germline assignment: CDR1 SGHNT and CDR2 YENEEA.

This sequence joins TRBV19 and TRBJ2-1; D is possibly TRBD1 (5 bases). The germline V gene has CDR1 LNHDA and CDR2 SQIVND (reference sequence). The CDR3 runs 14 residues. Trimming stripped 5 bases from V and 5 bases from J, with 13 bases between. DNA for the CDR3: TGTGCCAGTAGTCCGTGGCAGGACAACAATGAGCAGTTCTTC. This sequence encodes CASSPWQDNNEQFF.

In its sample, this clone was seen a few times. Other DNA sequences from this sample encode an identical CDR3 as well. The chain combines TRBV28 with TRBJ1-1, with a weak D call TRBD1 (6 bases). The length of the CDR3 is 13 residues. CDR1 and CDR2 from the germline V gene are MDHEN and SYDVKM. V lost 3 bases, J lost 1 base, and 6 bases lay in between. CDR3 region: CASSLGQNTEAFF. CDR3 DNA: TGTGCCAGCAGTTTGGGACAGAACACTGAAGCTTTCTTT.

V is TRBV27 and J is TRBJ1-5; no clear D. The germline V and J ends were trimmed by 5 bases and 5 bases, with 19 bases remaining between them. The germline CDR1 and CDR2 sequences are MNHEY and SMNVEV (reference sequence). The CDR3 contains 16 residues. CDR3 sequence reads: CASSPLWGDLHQPQHF. CDR3 nucleotides: TGTGCCAGCAGTCCCTTATGGGGAGATCTACATCAGCCCCAGCATTTT.

This chain links TRBV7-9 with TRBJ2-2; D ambiguous. CDR3 length equals 15 residues. The V end lost 2 bases, the J end lost 6 bases, and 13 bases lay between the germline ends. The germline V gene has CDR1 SEHNR and CDR2 FQNEAQ (reference sequence). DNA for the CDR3: TGTGCCAGCAGCTTAAGCTTACTCCCTCCCGGGGAGCTGTTTTTT. It is translated as CASSLSLLPPGELFF.

Concerning this clone: Other DNA variants within this sample encode the same CDR3. The chain couples TRBV11-2 to TRBJ2-7, with D maybe TRBD2 (6 bases). Trimming took 1 base from V and 3 from J, leaving 10 bases between them. The V gene's germline CDR1 is SGHAT and CDR2 FQNNGV. The CDR3 loop spans 14 amino acids. CDR3 residues: CASSLGQGGYEQYF. In nucleotides, the CDR3 is TGTGCCAGCAGCTTAGGGCAGGGAGGCTACGAGCAGTACTTC.

V is TRBV5-6 and J is TRBJ1-3; D call uncertain. The V end was cut by 1 base, the J end by 0 bases, with 5 bases between. CDR1 and CDR2 (germline): SGHDT, YYEEEE. There are 14 residues in the CDR3. The DNA for the CDR3 is TGTGCCAGCAGCTTGAGCTACTCTGGAAACACCATATATTTT. This encodes CASSLSYSGNTIYF.

The CDR3 nucleotides are TGTGCCAGCTCACCGTGGAGCTCTGGGGCCAACGTCCTGACTTTC. The encoded protein is CASSPWSSGANVLTF. J is TRBJ2-6 and V is TRBV18; no clear D. Germline CDR1 KGHSH, CDR2 LQKENI. CDR3 length: 15 residues. Trimming pared 3 bases from V and 0 bases from J, leaving 6 bases between.

Only one count was recorded for this clone. The J gene is TRBJ2-7, the V gene TRBV10-2, with D perhaps given as TRBD1 or TRBD2 (5 bases each). Germline values: CDR1 WSHSY, CDR2 SAAADI. CDR3 length: 14 amino acids. With 10 bases removed from V and 0 bases from J, the gap between germline ends came to 16 bases. CDR3 region: CATASGTSSYEQYF. The CDR3 DNA reads as TGCGCCACCGCATCCGGGACGAGCTCCTACGAGCAGTACTTC.

The rearrangement uses TRBV14 and TRBJ2-1, with TRBD2 matching 10 bases. V was pared by 2 bases and J by 5 bases, with 6 bases of the junction left unmatched. CDR1 SGHDN and CDR2 FVKESK come from the germline V gene. This CDR3 region has 16 residues. CDR3 DNA sequence: TGTGCCAGCAGCCAAAGACGGCTAGCGGGAGACAATGAGCAGTTCTTC. Its protein is CASSQRRLAGDNEQFF.

This clone came up once. The chain has TRBV4-1 and TRBJ2-5, with 11 bases lining up with TRBD2. V shed 4 bases and J 4 bases; nucleotides not matched to a gene: 5. Germline-derived CDR1 and CDR2 are MGHRA and YSYEKL. The length of the CDR3 is 15 residues. CDR3 nucleotide sequence: TGCGCCAGCAGCCCGCCGGGACTAGCGGTAGAGACCCAGTACTTC. Translation gives CASSPPGLAVETQYF.

This chain joins TRBV28 and TRBJ2-7; D perhaps matches TRBD1 (6 bases). The germline V and J ends were trimmed by 3 bases and 3 bases, with 12 bases remaining between them. The length of the CDR3 is 14 residues. CDR1 is MDHEN and CDR2 is SYDVKM in the germline V gene. CDR3 region: CASSFIRGGYEQYF. In DNA, the CDR3 is TGTGCCAGCAGTTTTATCAGGGGTGGCTACGAGCAGTACTTC.

The chain couples TRBV5-1 to TRBJ1-2; D is possibly TRBD1 (6 bases). Per germline, CDR1 SGHRS and CDR2 YFSETQ. The CDR3 length is 15 residues. V lost 2 bases and J lost 1, with 12 bases in between. CDR3 DNA: TGCGCCAGCAGCTTCTCAGGGGAAGATAACTATGGCTACACCTTC. Amino acids: CASSFSGEDNYGYTF.

The chain recombines TRBV27 with TRBJ2-7; D tentatively reads TRBD1 or TRBD2 (6 bases each). Trimming removed 1 base at V and 2 bases at J, with 15 bases between. There are 16 residues in the CDR3. Germline V gives CDR1 MNHEY, CDR2 SMNVEV (reference sequence). The CDR3 region has the DNA TGTGCCAGCAGTTTATGGAAGGAGGGGGTTACCTACGAGCAGTACTTC. Amino acid sequence: CASSLWKEGVTYEQYF.

The chain combines TRBV4-2 with TRBJ2-5, with 7 bases that match TRBD2. The DNA end lines up better with TRBJ2-7; the J call may be wrong. There are 14 residues in the CDR3. CDR1 is LGHNA, CDR2 YNFKEQ, per germline. In nucleotides, the CDR3 is TGTGCCACCCGATCCGGGAGGAACTCCTACGAGCAGTACTTC. Encoded protein: CATRSGRNSYEQYF.

V gene TRBV30 combines with J gene TRBJ2-7, with TRBD1 as a possible D gene (5 bases). Trimming pared 0 bases from V and 2 bases from J, leaving 11 bases between. This CDR3 comprises 14 residues. Germline CDR1 GTSNPN, CDR2 SVGIG (reference sequence). The CDR3 bases are TGTGCCTGGAGTGTAGGGGTCGGCCCCTACGAGCAGTACTTC. This sequence encodes CAWSVGVGPYEQYF. Full variable domain (outside the CDR3, taken from reference TRBV30 and TRBJ2-7): SQTIHQWPATLVQPVGSPLSLECTVEGTSNPNLYWYRQAAGRGLQLLFYSVGIGQISSEVPQNLSASRPQDRQFILSSKKLLLSDSGFYLCAWSVGVGPYEQYFGPGTRLTVT.

CDR3 loop: CASSLPGGRHEQYF. DNA for the CDR3: TGTGCCAGCAGTTTGCCAGGGGGTAGGCACGAGCAGTACTTC. The chain carries TRBV28 and TRBJ2-7; 7 bases are shared with TRBD1. The germline CDR1 and CDR2 sequences are MDHEN and SYDVKM. Germline trimming cut 3 bases from V and 5 bases from J; bases unmatched to any gene: 7. The CDR3 is 14 residues long.

CDR3 region: CASSVQGANEKLFF. CDR3 bases: TGTGCCAGCAGTGTACAGGGTGCCAATGAAAAACTGTTTTTT. This rearrangement joins TRBV27 to TRBJ1-4; TRBD1 might be the D (6 bases). V dropped 5 bases and J dropped 5 bases, with 12 bases sitting between them. The CDR3 runs to 14 residues. The germline V gene encodes CDR1 MNHEY and CDR2 SMNVEV (reference sequence).

Remarks on this clone: One end of the junction does not line up with germline, which may come from a read error. The chain links TRBV5-6 to TRBJ2-7; either TRBD1 or TRBD2 may fit D (5 bases each). Per germline, CDR1 SGHDT and CDR2 YYEEEE. The CDR3 spans 12 residues. CDR3 residues: CASSWGSFEQYF. In DNA form, the CDR3 reads TGTGCCAGCAGCTGGGGGTCCTTCGAGCAGTACTTC. Drawing the rest from reference TRBV5-6 and TRBJ2-7, the complete variable domain is DAGVTQSPTHLIKTRGQQVTLRCSPKSGHDTVSWYQQALGQGPQFIFQYYEEEERQRGNFPDRFSGHQFPNYSSELNVNALLLGDSALYLCASSWGSFEQYFGPGTRLTVT.

V gene TRBV5-1 combines with J gene TRBJ1-1; no reliable D call. The germline V gene has CDR1 SGHRS and CDR2 YFSETQ. V lost 3 bases and J lost 2, with 32 bases in between. The CDR3 length is 21 residues. The chain's CDR3 is CASSWPRESGVEGLINTEAFF. CDR3 sequence (DNA): TGCGCCAGCAGCTGGCCTCGGGAATCAGGTGTCGAAGGTTTAATAAACACTGAAGCTTTCTTT. The full variable domain, its missing parts supplied by reference TRBV5-1 and TRBJ1-1, is KAGVTQTPRYLIKTRGQQVTLSCSPISGHRSVSWYQQTPGQGLQFLFEYFSETQRNKGNFPGRFSGRQFSNSRSEMNVSTLELGDSALYLCASSWPRESGVEGLINTEAFFGQGTRLTVV.

This chain connects TRBV9 to TRBJ1-1, with TRBD1 identical over 8 bases. The CDR3 is 15 residues long. CDR1 and CDR2 (germline): SGDLS, YYNGEE. With V trimmed by 5 bases and J by 1 base, 7 bases remained unmatched. CDR3 amino acids: CASSDNRGANTEAFF. The CDR3, as DNA: TGTGCCAGCAGTGATAACAGGGGGGCGAACACTGAAGCTTTCTTT. The full variable domain, completed using reference TRBV9 and TRBJ1-1, is DSGVTQTPKHLITATGQRVTLRCSPRSGDLSVYWYQQSLDQGLQFLIQYYNGEERAKGNILERFSAQQFPDLHSELNLSSLELGDSALYFCASSDNRGANTEAFFGQGTRLTVV.

The chain carries TRBV4-1 and TRBJ2-7, with TRBD1 identical over 11 bases. This CDR3 region has 15 residues. From germline, CDR1 is MGHRA and CDR2 YSYEKL. J was trimmed by 7 bases and V by 1 base; bases with no gene match: 6. CDR3 loop: CASSQGGQGAFEQYF. CDR3 bases: TGCGCCAGCAGCCAAGGCGGACAGGGGGCATTTGAGCAGTACTTC.

This chain connects TRBV7-9 to TRBJ2-2, with D unclear. V dropped 1 base and J dropped 8 bases, with 8 bases sitting between them. The CDR3 covers 13 residues. Germline lookup yields CDR1 SEHNR and CDR2 FQNEAQ (reference sequence). The CDR3 region is CASSLDARGELFF. The CDR3 nucleotides read TGTGCCAGCAGCTTAGACGCTAGAGGGGAGCTGTTTTTT.

In nucleotides, the CDR3 is TGTGCCAGCACCAATCATGGGGGGGATACGCAGTATTTT. Residues: CASTNHGGDTQYF. The V call is TRBV28, the J call TRBJ2-3; possibly TRBD2 for D (6 bases). The CDR3 sequence is 13 residues long. Germline assignment: CDR1 MDHEN and CDR2 SYDVKM. Trimming shortened V by 7 bases and J by 6 bases, and 14 bases separated the two germline ends.

The chain recombines TRBV7-9 with TRBJ1-1; D is ambiguous. Trimming removed 5 bases at V and 11 bases at J, with 9 bases between. This CDR3 contains 10 residues. From germline, CDR1 is SEHNR and CDR2 FQNEAQ (reference sequence). The CDR3 sequence is CASSMTPAFF. The CDR3 DNA is TGTGCCAGCAGCATGACGCCGGCTTTCTTT.

This clone was observed a handful of times. This chain uses TRBV6-5 with TRBJ1-5; D remains ambiguous. The germline V gene has CDR1 MNHEY and CDR2 SVGAGI. This CDR3 has 13 residues. V shed 6 bases and J shed 8 bases, with 14 bases lying between them. This CDR3 reads CASSLRMTEPQHF. DNA of the CDR3: TGTGCCAGCAGCCTTAGGATGACTGAGCCCCAGCATTTT.

This clone appeared a single time. The chain is built from TRBV15 and TRBJ2-1, with 7 bases matching TRBD2. The V and J ends lost 1 base and 5 bases, in that order; junction bases with no gene match: 5. Germline V gene data show CDR1 as LNHNV and CDR2 as YYDKDF (reference sequence). The CDR3 length is 15 residues. The CDR3 loop is CATSRGPREDNEQFF. The CDR3 region has the DNA TGTGCCACCAGCAGAGGCCCCCGGGAGGACAATGAGCAGTTCTTC. The full variable domain, with the rest looked up from reference TRBV15 and TRBJ2-1, is DAMVIQNPRYQVTQFGKPVTLSCSQTLNHNVMYWYQQKSSQAPKLLFHYYDKDFNNEADTPDNFQSRRPNTSFCFLDIRSPGLGDTAMYLCATSRGPREDNEQFFGPGTRLTVL.

The rearrangement joins TRBV11-2 to TRBJ1-3; D gene unclear. The CDR3 runs to 15 residues. Trimming removed 1 base at V and 2 bases at J, with 9 bases between. Germline V gene sequence: CDR1 SGHAT, CDR2 FQNNGV. CDR3 sequence reads: CASSLARQAGNTIYF. The DNA of the CDR3 is TGTGCCAGCAGCTTAGCGCGTCAGGCTGGAAACACCATATATTTT.

The chain carries TRBV14 and TRBJ2-3, with TRBD1 as a possible D gene (5 bases). The CDR3 has 15 residues. V shed 4 bases and J shed 2 bases, with 13 bases lying between them. Per germline, CDR1 SGHDN and CDR2 FVKESK. CDR3 amino acids: CASSLRNRNTDTQYF. The CDR3 DNA reads TGTGCCAGCAGCCTACGAAACAGGAACACAGATACGCAGTATTTT.